The entry that follows covers one T cell receptor (beta chain) sequence. The source of the sample is a study of PD-1 blockade in classical Hodgkin lymphoma. The data were produced by immunoSEQ multiplex PCR, yet TCRdb's version contains in-frame clones alone and is incomplete. The sample yields over 80,000 clones, about three quarters seen once. The time point was: cycle 4 day 1 (C4D1), after six to seven weeks of nivolumab. The patients all showed relapse after autologous stem cell transplantation, while their brentuximab vedotin exposure varied. This CDR3 has 18 amino acids. The junction had 15 bases not matched to a gene; V was cut back by 6 bases and J by 1 base. Germline CDR1 and CDR2: LNHDA and SQIVND (reference sequence).

The specimen comprised peripheral blood mononuclear cells (PBMCs), sampled before the fourth cycle of nivolumab. This TCR was recovered from a human donor with classical Hodgkin lymphoma. The chain recombines TRBV19 with TRBJ1-3; 7 bases fit TRBD1. CDR3 nucleotides: TGTGCCAGTAGGGACGACAGGGCGGTCGGCCGATCTGGAAACACCATATATTTT. It is translated as CASRDDRAVGRSGNTIYF.